This record concerns one TCR beta chain sequence. The record originates from a study of blood T cell repertoires in COVID-19. The table came from immunoSEQ multiplex PCR; TCRdb's copy has only in-frame clones and leaves some out. The sample carries 110,000 or so clones, 75% to 90% recorded once. Per the germline V gene, CDR1 is MNHEY and CDR2 is SMNVEV (reference sequence). Trimming at V came to 10 bases and at J to 7 bases, leaving 31 bases not matched to a gene. The CDR3 covers 20 residues. V is TRBV27 and J is TRBJ1-5, with 7 nucleotides matching TRBD1. Specimen: peripheral blood. This TCR derives from a human donor in a cohort sampled during active COVID-19. CDR3 coding DNA: TGTGCCACCCCACCCTCACTTACAGGGGACGACGCCACTTTAGGGCAGCCCCAGCATTTT. This encodes CATPPSLTGDDATLGQPQHF.